The sequence of this TCR beta chain was determined in a study of blood T cell repertoires in COVID-19 (dated by TCRdb to 2018 to 2021). Regarding the study in general: Collaborator samples came from the United States, Italy and Spain and covered acute and convalescent phases of COVID-19. The prospective study material was composed of cDNA or gDNA derived from T cells, B-cell-depleted T cells, or PBMCs. Subjects who had been exposed to COVID-19, were actively infected with it, or had recovered from it provided the deeply sampled blood TCRbeta repertoires that made up the dataset. A freely available public database, intended as a resource for researchers studying the immune response to SARS-CoV-2, is where the repertoires were released. The samples were drawn from two sources: the first 160 participants of the ongoing ImmuneRACE study, and about 1,300 subjects contributed by 6 global collaborators. A de-identified subject ID, COVID-19 status, age in years and sex were almost always included in the sample metadata. Where available, HLA class I and class II types were obtained from metadata supplied by the sample provider rather than from assay-based typing. Broad study findings and their caveats: Clinical and demographic metadata were provided uncurated, with the amount varying by source and participant.

Participants in the prospective study were aged roughly 18 to 100 years, lived in about two dozen United States geographic areas, and enrolled through a virtual design. To assign participants to cohorts, the prospective study relied on clinical history that participants themselves reported in a screening survey and a study questionnaire. Recovered participants in ImmuneRACE Cohort 3 were defined as having two consecutive negative NP/OP PCR tests, clearance from a healthcare professional, or resolution of symptoms. Each participant in the prospective study had whole blood, serum and a nasopharyngeal or oropharyngeal swab collected by mobile phlebotomists. Participants in the prospective study had the option to provide additional blood draws and questionnaires over a roughly two-month period. Before DNA extraction, blood samples from the prospective study were shipped at room temperature or frozen.

The germline V gene (reference sequence) sets CDR1 to MNHEY and CDR2 to SMNVEV. The junction shows trimming of 0 bases on V and 4 bases on J, plus 9 bases between the germline ends. From the cysteine up to the phenylalanine, the CDR3 has a length of 14 residues. The entry retains the CDR3 DNA only, 42 bases that are in frame from base 1. For this clone: The specificity of this receptor is unknown. Base quality data are lacking; no much larger clone is found one base away.

TCRbeta CDR3 regions were amplified from genomic DNA using the immunoSEQ Assay, a bias-controlled multiplex PCR. The authors' analysis ran thus. Within the assay, amplification of reference gene primers was used to estimate how many nucleated cells each sample contained. Sequence reads were collapsed and filtered to measure the absolute abundance of every unique TCRbeta CDR3 rearrangement. For each sample, productive Simpson clonality was calculated as the square root of Simpson's diversity index over productive rearrangements. Imported from immuneACCESS, the table was reduced by TCRdb to in-frame sequences with V and J called. These copies leave out some clones; in studies compared against another copy, an unresolved V gene accounts for under half, and the cause of the remainder is not known. The V and J calls and clone size are taken from that table; D and trimming were inferred from the DNA. Here the sample has roughly 300,000 clones; 80% to 90% occur a single time. The ten most abundant clones make up about 5% of the sample.

The sequence is built from TRBV27 and TRBJ1-2, and perhaps TRBD1 as D gene, on 5 matching bases. Specimen: PBMCs or T cells enriched from blood (not recorded which). This sequence was found in a woman aged 25-40 years who had recovered from COVID-19. CDR3 reads: CASSLSWDSYGYTF. The bases read TGTGCCAGCAGTTTATCGTGGGACTCCTATGGCTACACCTTC.